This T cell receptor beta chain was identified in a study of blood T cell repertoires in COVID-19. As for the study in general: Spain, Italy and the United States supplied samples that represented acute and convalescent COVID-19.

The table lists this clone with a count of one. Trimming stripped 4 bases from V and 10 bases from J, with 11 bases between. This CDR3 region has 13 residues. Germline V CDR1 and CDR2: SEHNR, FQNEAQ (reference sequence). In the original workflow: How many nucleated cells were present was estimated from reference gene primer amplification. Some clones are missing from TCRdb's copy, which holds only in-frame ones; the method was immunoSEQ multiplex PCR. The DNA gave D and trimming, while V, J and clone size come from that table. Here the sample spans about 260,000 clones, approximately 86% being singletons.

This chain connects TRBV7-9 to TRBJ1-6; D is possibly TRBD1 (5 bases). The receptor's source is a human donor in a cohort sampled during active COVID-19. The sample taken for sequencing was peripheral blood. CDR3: CASSSRGDSPLHF. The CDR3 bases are TGTGCCAGCAGCTCACGCGGGGACTCACCCCTCCACTTT.